The TCR beta chain under discussion was sequenced for a study of OX40 agonist ivuxolimab in advanced cancers. Overall study context: Partial responses were achieved by three patients, of whom one had hepatocellular carcinoma and two had cutaneous melanoma. Study-wide results and caveats: The expanded peripheral T cells' antigen specificity was not determined.

V shed 5 bases, J shed 1 base, and the junction held 3 bases outside the gene matches. The CDR3 spans 15 residues. Germline CDR1 and CDR2: MNHEY and SMNVEV (reference sequence). Using immunoSEQ multiplex PCR, the repertoire was profiled, and TCRdb retains in-frame clones only, with some absent. The sample yields fewer than 20,000 clones, roughly four fifths seen once. Worth noting for this clone: The antigen remains unidentified.

This chain uses TRBV27 with TRBJ1-2; 11 nucleotides line up with TRBD1. Sequences were derived from CD4+ or CD8+ T cells sorted from blood, sampled in a trial of the OX40 agonist ivuxolimab. This TCR derives from an adult with an advanced solid tumor such as melanoma, head and neck, liver or kidney cancer. The CDR3 bases are TGTGCCAGCAGTCCTGGGACAGGGGGTAACTATGGCTACACCTTC. Translated: CASSPGTGGNYGYTF.